These T cell receptor beta chains were read from a single sample in a study of molecular identifiers for immune sequencing clone quantification. TCRdb re-analysed the PCR reads in MiXCR, keeping a single row per CDR3 protein. The profile shows 6,500 to 9,000 distinct CDR3 sequences, about 33% of them singletons. The sample was naive CD8+ T cells from blood, with Jurkat cell RNA spiked in. The source is a human donor in good health. Some libraries in this study had Jurkat cell RNA spiked in. Both conserved end residues are part of each CDR3. Each record gives: V gene, D gene, clone size, J gene, CDR3 DNA, CDR3 protein. The D gene is left open where the match is weak. Only some rows state a clone size, as once, few, many or a class for expanded clones.

v_gene: TRBV5-8; d_gene: NA; abundance: NA; j_gene: TRBJ2-7; CDR3nt: TGTGCCAGCAGCTTGAGCCCTAGCTACGAGCAGTACTTC; CDR3aa: CASSLSPSYEQYF
v_gene: TRBV27; d_gene: NA; abundance: NA; j_gene: TRBJ2-5; CDR3nt: TGTGCCAGCATGTACGAAGAGACCCAGTACTTC; CDR3aa: CASMYEETQYF
v_gene: TRBV28; d_gene: TRBD2; abundance: few; j_gene: TRBJ2-7; CDR3nt: TGTGCCAGCAGCCCCCAGCGGGAGGTCACCTACGAGCAGTACTTC; CDR3aa: CASSPQREVTYEQYF
v_gene: TRBV5-5; d_gene: NA; abundance: few; j_gene: TRBJ1-5; CDR3nt: TGTGCCAGCAGCACGACTGGGACGGGCAATCAGCCCCAGCATTTT; CDR3aa: CASSTTGTGNQPQHF
v_gene: TRBV16; d_gene: NA; abundance: NA; j_gene: TRBJ2-6; CDR3nt: TGTGCCAGCAGCCAGGGGGTTGGGGCCAACGTCCTGACTTTC; CDR3aa: CASSQGVGANVLTF
v_gene: TRBV9; d_gene: NA; abundance: NA; j_gene: TRBJ2-2; CDR3nt: TGTGCCAGCAGCGCCGGGACAACTTCCACCGGGGAGCTGTTTTTT; CDR3aa: CASSAGTTSTGELFF
v_gene: TRBV19; d_gene: NA; abundance: NA; j_gene: TRBJ2-5; CDR3nt: TGTGCCAGTAGTCTCCAACGGGACTACCAAGAGACCCAGTACTTC; CDR3aa: CASSLQRDYQETQYF
v_gene: TRBV6-5; d_gene: TRBD1; abundance: NA; j_gene: TRBJ2-7; CDR3nt: TGTGCCAGCAGTTACGGGACAGCTTCGGAGCAGTACTTC; CDR3aa: CASSYGTASEQYF
v_gene: TRBV13; d_gene: NA; abundance: NA; j_gene: TRBJ2-2; CDR3nt: TGTGCCAGCAGCTTCCCTTCGGTCACCGGGGAGCTGTTTTTT; CDR3aa: CASSFPSVTGELFF
v_gene: TRBV28; d_gene: NA; abundance: NA; j_gene: TRBJ2-2; CDR3nt: TGTGCCAGCAGTCCCCCGGGCGGCCCGAACACCGGGGAGCTGTTTTTT; CDR3aa: CASSPPGGPNTGELFF
v_gene: TRBV27; d_gene: NA; abundance: NA; j_gene: TRBJ2-5; CDR3nt: TGTGCCAGCAGTCCAACCCCCGTATTGGGGTACCAAGAGACCCAGTACTTC; CDR3aa: CASSPTPVLGYQETQYF
v_gene: TRBV4-3; d_gene: NA; abundance: medium-sized; j_gene: TRBJ2-5; CDR3nt: TGCGCCAGCAGCCAAGACCCAGGGGACCAAGAGACCCAGTACTTC; CDR3aa: CASSQDPGDQETQYF
v_gene: TRBV4-1; d_gene: NA; abundance: few; j_gene: TRBJ2-5; CDR3nt: TGCGCCAGCAGCCCCGAGGACAGTGAAGAGACCCAGTACTTC; CDR3aa: CASSPEDSEETQYF
v_gene: TRBV9; d_gene: NA; abundance: few; j_gene: TRBJ2-4; CDR3nt: TGTGCCAGCAGCCCCCGAAGTAGGGAGGGGGAAAACATTCAGTACTTC; CDR3aa: CASSPRSREGENIQYF
v_gene: TRBV7-2; d_gene: TRBD2; abundance: few; j_gene: TRBJ2-7; CDR3nt: TGTGCCAGCAGCGGACGGACTAGCTCCTACGAGCAGTACTTC; CDR3aa: CASSGRTSSYEQYF
v_gene: TRBV4-3; d_gene: NA; abundance: few; j_gene: TRBJ2-3; CDR3nt: TGCGCCAGCAGCCCCCTGAGCGGCCCCACAGATACGCAGTATTTT; CDR3aa: CASSPLSGPTDTQYF
v_gene: TRBV6-6; d_gene: NA; abundance: medium-sized; j_gene: TRBJ1-5; CDR3nt: TGTGCCAGCAGTTACGCCCAGGGCGATCAGCCCCAGCATTTT; CDR3aa: CASSYAQGDQPQHF
v_gene: TRBV13; d_gene: NA; abundance: NA; j_gene: TRBJ2-3; CDR3nt: TGTGCCAGCAGCTGGACGGGAGCGGCTACAGATACGCAGTATTTT; CDR3aa: CASSWTGAATDTQYF
v_gene: TRBV28; d_gene: TRBD2; abundance: NA; j_gene: TRBJ2-2; CDR3nt: TGTGCCAGCTGGCAGGTCCGGCTAGCGGGAACTACCGGGGAGCTGTTTTTT; CDR3aa: CASWQVRLAGTTGELFF
v_gene: TRBV29-1; d_gene: NA; abundance: NA; j_gene: TRBJ2-2; CDR3nt: TGCAGCGTTGGGTCCTCCGGGGAGCTGTTTTTT; CDR3aa: CSVGSSGELFF
v_gene: TRBV5-4; d_gene: NA; abundance: NA; j_gene: TRBJ2-2; CDR3nt: TGTGCCAGCAGCTTGGGAACTAACACCGGGGCGCTGTTTTTT; CDR3aa: CASSLGTNTGALFF
v_gene: TRBV24-1; d_gene: TRBD1; abundance: few; j_gene: TRBJ2-5; CDR3nt: TGTGCCACCAGTGAATCTAGGGGGCTGCAAGAGACCCAGTACTTC; CDR3aa: CATSESRGLQETQYF
v_gene: TRBV2; d_gene: NA; abundance: NA; j_gene: TRBJ1-1; CDR3nt: TGTGCCAGCAGTCCGGGACGGTTGAACACTGAAGCTTTCTTT; CDR3aa: CASSPGRLNTEAFF
v_gene: TRBV28; d_gene: NA; abundance: medium-sized; j_gene: TRBJ2-3; CDR3nt: TGTGCCAGCAGGGGCTCGTGGACGCAGTATTTT; CDR3aa: CASRGSWTQYF
v_gene: TRBV20-1; d_gene: NA; abundance: few; j_gene: TRBJ2-4; CDR3nt: TGCAGTGCTAGGAGTCTGGGCGAAAACATTCAGTACTTC; CDR3aa: CSARSLGENIQYF
v_gene: TRBV29-1; d_gene: TRBD2; abundance: NA; j_gene: TRBJ2-7; CDR3nt: TGCAGCGTTGGAACCGGGAGGTCCTTCGAGCAGTACTTC; CDR3aa: CSVGTGRSFEQYF
v_gene: TRBV6-5; d_gene: NA; abundance: NA; j_gene: TRBJ1-2; CDR3nt: TGTGCCAGCGGGGCTCCTTATGGCTACACCTTC; CDR3aa: CASGAPYGYTF
v_gene: TRBV7-9; d_gene: NA; abundance: NA; j_gene: TRBJ2-7; CDR3nt: TGTGCTAGCAGCGCCTTTTCGCGGAACTACGAGCAGTGCTTC; CDR3aa: CASSAFSRNYEQCF
v_gene: TRBV9; d_gene: NA; abundance: NA; j_gene: TRBJ2-1; CDR3nt: TGTGCCAGCGTGACAGATAACAATGAGCAGTTCTTC; CDR3aa: CASVTDNNEQFF
v_gene: TRBV14; d_gene: NA; abundance: NA; j_gene: TRBJ2-5; CDR3nt: TGTGCCAGCAGCCTCTGGGCCGGGGAGACCCAGTACTTC; CDR3aa: CASSLWAGETQYF
v_gene: TRBV15; d_gene: TRBD1; abundance: NA; j_gene: TRBJ1-5; CDR3nt: TGTGCCACCAGCAGAGATGGGACAGGCACTCAGCCCCAGCATTTT; CDR3aa: CATSRDGTGTQPQHF
v_gene: TRBV6-2/TRBV6-3; d_gene: NA; abundance: NA; j_gene: TRBJ2-1; CDR3nt: TGTGCCAGCAGTTACGGGGGAACGTACAATGAGCAGTTCTTC; CDR3aa: CASSYGGTYNEQFF
v_gene: TRBV24-1; d_gene: NA; abundance: NA; j_gene: TRBJ2-7; CDR3nt: TGTGCCACCAGTGATCCCAAGGGGGACGAGCAGTACTTC; CDR3aa: CATSDPKGDEQYF
v_gene: TRBV5-6; d_gene: NA; abundance: NA; j_gene: TRBJ2-3; CDR3nt: TGTGCCAGCAGCTTGCAGACAGATACGCAGTATTTT; CDR3aa: CASSLQTDTQYF
v_gene: TRBV28; d_gene: NA; abundance: NA; j_gene: TRBJ1-1; CDR3nt: TGTGCCAGCAGTTTAGTGGTGGGGCCTGAAGCTTTCTTT; CDR3aa: CASSLVVGPEAFF
v_gene: TRBV12-3/TRBV12-4; d_gene: TRBD2; abundance: once; j_gene: TRBJ2-3; CDR3nt: TGTGCCAGCAGTTCCCGACTAGCGGGAGCAGATACGCAGTATTTT; CDR3aa: CASSSRLAGADTQYF
v_gene: TRBV2; d_gene: TRBD1; abundance: medium-sized; j_gene: TRBJ1-4; CDR3nt: TGTGCCAGCAGAACCCCGCCAGGGGGCACGGGGGAAAAACTGTTTTTT; CDR3aa: CASRTPPGGTGEKLFF
v_gene: TRBV2; d_gene: TRBD1; abundance: NA; j_gene: TRBJ1-4; CDR3nt: TGTGCCAGGACTTCCGGGACAGGGGACGAAAAACTGTTTTTT; CDR3aa: CARTSGTGDEKLFF
v_gene: TRBV5-1; d_gene: NA; abundance: medium-sized; j_gene: TRBJ2-7; CDR3nt: TGCGCCAGCAGCTTGGAAGTCATCCCCGACGAGCAGTACTTC; CDR3aa: CASSLEVIPDEQYF
v_gene: TRBV12-3/TRBV12-4; d_gene: TRBD1; abundance: medium-sized; j_gene: TRBJ2-6; CDR3nt: TGTGCCAGCAGTTTTGACAGGGCCCTCTCTAACGGGGCCAACGTCCTGACTTTC; CDR3aa: CASSFDRALSNGANVLTF
v_gene: TRBV2; d_gene: NA; abundance: NA; j_gene: TRBJ2-7; CDR3nt: TGTGCCAGCAGTGAGGGAGGCGGAGGGACCTACGAGCAGTACTTC; CDR3aa: CASSEGGGGTYEQYF
v_gene: TRBV29-1; d_gene: TRBD2; abundance: NA; j_gene: TRBJ2-7; CDR3nt: TGCAGCGTTGAAGCCCCCGTCACTAGCGGAGGTTCCTACGAGCAGTACTTC; CDR3aa: CSVEAPVTSGGSYEQYF
v_gene: TRBV7-6; d_gene: NA; abundance: NA; j_gene: TRBJ2-3; CDR3nt: TGTGCCAGCAGCCCCGGGGTGGGGGGCGTCACAGATACGCAGAATTTT; CDR3aa: CASSPGVGGVTDTQNF
v_gene: TRBV29-1; d_gene: NA; abundance: NA; j_gene: TRBJ1-1; CDR3nt: TGCAGCGTCCTAGGGGGGGAGACAGCGACGACTGAAGCTTTCTTT; CDR3aa: CSVLGGETATTEAFF
v_gene: TRBV4-1; d_gene: TRBD2; abundance: few; j_gene: TRBJ2-3; CDR3nt: TGCGCCAGCAGCCAAGGCCCAAAGAAGCGGGAGCGTACAGATACGCAGTATTTT; CDR3aa: CASSQGPKKRERTDTQYF
v_gene: TRBV12-3/TRBV12-4; d_gene: TRBD2; abundance: NA; j_gene: TRBJ2-1; CDR3nt: TGTGCCAGCAGAGCGGGACCCGAGCAGTTCTTC; CDR3aa: CASRAGPEQFF
v_gene: TRBV4-1; d_gene: TRBD1; abundance: NA; j_gene: TRBJ1-1; CDR3nt: TGCGCCAGCAGCCCCCGACAGGGAAACACTGAAGCTTTCTTT; CDR3aa: CASSPRQGNTEAFF